These 8 T cell receptor beta chains originate from one sample sequenced in a study of blood T cell repertoires in COVID-19. Method: immunoSEQ multiplex PCR; TCRdb's copy keeps in-frame clones and lacks some. The sample has some 86,000 clones, approximately 87% seen once; the top ten hold about 14%. Material: peripheral blood. The receptors come from a woman between 65 and 79 years old with acute or convalescent COVID-19.

CDR3 in amino acids: CASKQGTSSGYTF. The DNA for the CDR3 is TGTGCCAGCAAACAGGGGACATCATCGGGCTACACCTTC. The chain links TRBV28 to TRBJ1-2, with TRBD1 matching 7 bases. The ends lost 7 bases at V and 8 bases at J; junction bases unmatched: 10. Germline V gene data show CDR1 as MDHEN and CDR2 as SYDVKM. CDR3 length: 13 residues.

The chain carries TRBV28 and TRBJ2-2, with D unresolved. This CDR3 has 14 residues. Germline V gene data show CDR1 as MDHEN and CDR2 as SYDVKM. Trimming cost V 9 bases and J 4 bases, with 15 bases left between them. The CDR3 DNA reads TGTGCCAGTATTCCCCCGGGTGCCACCGGGGAGCTGTTTTTT. It encodes CASIPPGATGELFF.

V gene TRBV19 combines with J gene TRBJ1-2; the match to TRBD1 covers 7 bases. Germline V gene data show CDR1 as LNHDA and CDR2 as SQIVND (reference sequence). The junction had 5 bases not matched to a gene; V was cut back by 5 bases and J by 11 bases. CDR3 size: 11 residues. The CDR3 sequence: CASSYRDRYTF. The CDR3 bases are TGTGCCAGTAGTTACCGGGACAGATACACCTTC.

The V call is TRBV18, the J call TRBJ1-5; perhaps TRBD1 as D (5 bases). With 0 bases removed from V and 0 bases from J, the gap between germline ends came to 12 bases. The CDR3 is 17 residues long. From germline, CDR1 is KGHSH and CDR2 LQKENI. DNA for the CDR3: TGTGCCAGCTCACCACCGGCAGGGCCTTATAGCAATCAGCCCCAGCATTTT. This encodes CASSPPAGPYSNQPQHF.

The V gene is TRBV11-2, the J gene TRBJ1-4; D might be TRBD1 (5 bases). Germline assignment: CDR1 SGHAT and CDR2 FQNNGV. Trimming stripped 4 bases from V and 1 base from J, with 13 bases between. The CDR3 length is 16 residues. The CDR3 reads CASSSLSGVTNEKLFF. CDR3 DNA sequence: TGTGCCAGCAGCTCCCTGTCGGGGGTAACTAATGAAAAACTGTTTTTT.

Only one count was recorded for this clone. The chain employs TRBV7-9 and TRBJ1-1; D call uncertain. Germline V lookup: CDR1 SEHNR, CDR2 FQNEAQ (reference sequence). The CDR3 sequence is 14 residues long. Trimming took 5 bases from V and 4 from J, leaving 14 bases between them. CDR3 sequence (DNA): TGTGCCAGCAGCCGAACGGGGTTCGGCACTGAAGCTTTCTTT. It yields the protein CASSRTGFGTEAFF.

The genes are TRBV3-1 (or the pseudogene TRBV3-2) and TRBJ1-1; D is undetermined. Germline assignment: CDR1 LGHDT and CDR2 YNNKEL (reference sequence). The CDR3 runs 12 residues. V lost 1 base and J 9 bases, leaving 9 bases between the germline ends. CDR3 DNA: TGTGCCAGCAGCCAAGCTCGTAGAAAAGCTTTCTTT. This gives the protein CASSQARRKAFF.

This clone appeared a single time. This sequence joins TRBV9 and TRBJ2-2, with 11 bases aligning to TRBD1. The CDR3 has 19 amino acids. The trim removed 0 bases at V and 3 bases at J, leaving 10 bases unmatched. CDR1 and CDR2 (germline): SGDLS, YYNGEE. The CDR3: CASSVGGRTGGRDTGELFF. DNA of the CDR3: TGTGCCAGCAGCGTAGGAGGTAGGACAGGGGGCCGGGACACCGGGGAGCTGTTTTTT. Full variable domain (remainder filled in from reference TRBV9 and TRBJ2-2): DSGVTQTPKHLITATGQRVTLRCSPRSGDLSVYWYQQSLDQGLQFLIQYYNGEERAKGNILERFSAQQFPDLHSELNLSSLELGDSALYFCASSVGGRTGGRDTGELFFGEGSRLTVL.